This T cell receptor beta chain was sequenced in a study of human T cells and chemical hapten exposure. Study-level background: Variability of per-sample TCR yields stemmed mainly from small differences in pooled library volume.

The time point here: patch test 3, about 24 weeks after DPC sensitization. Treatment noted: therapeutic diphenylcyclopropenone sensitization with weekly scalp DPC. From the RACE reads, TCRdb called clonotypes with MiXCR, one entry per CDR3 protein. The table includes about 76,000 distinct CDR3 sequences, 10% to 15% detected once. The CDR3 spans 15 residues. Trimming pared 5 bases from V and 3 bases from J, leaving 16 bases between. Germline lookup yields CDR1 SEHNR and CDR2 FQNEAQ (reference sequence). The chain couples TRBV7-9 to TRBJ1-1; D is uncertain. This clonotype was sampled from a woman aged 50 to 60 with alopecia areata. Some clones in this sample may be carry-over from other donors' samples. This material consisted of whole blood, taken in connection with sensitization to the hapten diphenylcyclopropenone (DPC). The CDR3 loop reads CASSLVSGLHTEAFF. The CDR3 DNA sequence: TGTGCCAGCAGCCTCGTGTCCGGACTCCACACTGAAGCTTTCTTT.